The source of this T cell receptor beta chain is a study of cytomegalovirus exposure and HLA in healthy donors. The PCR had 60 Vbeta and 13 Jbeta primers. Here immunoSEQ multiplex PCR was the method, and the copy in TCRdb shows in-frame clones only, minus some. This sample has some 140,000 clones; over 60% occur once, and the top ten carry roughly 3%. Sequenced sample: PBMCs. The receptor's source is a man aged 35 to 55 in good health and CMV-seronegative.

The CDR3 sequence is CASTGQGSGNTIYF. The CDR3 DNA sequence: TGTGCCAGCACCGGACAGGGCTCTGGAAACACCATATATTTT. This chain links TRBV7-9 with TRBJ1-3; 8 bases line up with TRBD1. The ends lost 7 bases at V and 0 bases at J; junction bases unmatched: 2. The CDR3 loop spans 14 amino acids. CDR1 is SEHNR and CDR2 is FQNEAQ in the germline V gene (reference sequence). Full variable domain (missing parts from reference TRBV7-9 and TRBJ1-3): DTGVSQNPRHKITKRGQNVTFRCDPISEHNRLYWYRQTLGQGPEFLTYFQNEAQLEKSRLLSDRFSAERPKGSFSTLEIQRTEQGDSAMYLCASTGQGSGNTIYFGEGSWLTVV.